A single sample is the source of the 30 T cell receptor beta chains below, sequenced in a study of response to subunit inactivated influenza vaccine. TCRdb re-derived calls from the RT-PCR reads in MiXCR, one entry per CDR3 protein. The table has more than 400,000 distinct CDR3 sequences, around 7.9% seen once. Source: PBMCs from blood, taken roughly 24 months after vaccination. The receptors originated from a man between 50 and 75 years old who received an inactivated influenza vaccine.

V usage is TRBV20-1 and J usage is TRBJ2-7; the D gene is possibly TRBD2 (5 bases). CDR1 and CDR2 from the germline V gene are DFQATT and SNEGSKA (reference sequence). V lost 6 bases, J lost 0 bases, and 12 bases lay in between. CDR3 length: 13 residues. This CDR3 reads CSAALRDSYEQYF. CDR3 sequence (DNA): TGCAGTGCAGCGCTCCGGGACTCCTACGAGCAGTACTTC.

The chain uses TRBV12-3 or TRBV12-4 and TRBJ2-3; D is possibly TRBD2 (5 bases). V lost 4 bases, J lost 4 bases, and 9 bases lay in between. The CDR3 extends over 13 amino acids. The CDR3 coding sequence is TGTGCCAGCAGTTCCGGACTTTCAGATACGCAGTATTTT. Translated: CASSSGLSDTQYF.

At least ten counts were recorded for this clonotype. The chain couples TRBV19 to TRBJ2-2, with a possible D match to TRBD2 (6 bases). The CDR3 loop spans 16 amino acids. Germline V gives CDR1 LNHDA, CDR2 SQIVND (reference sequence). The ends were cut back, 3 bases at V and 1 base at J, with 12 bases in the middle. In nucleotides, the CDR3 is TGTGCCAGTAGTATGGTTAGCGGAGGGAACACCGGGGAGCTGTTTTTT. This codes for CASSMVSGGNTGELFF.

This clonotype was observed at least ten times. This chain joins TRBV7-8 and TRBJ2-7; no clear D. Trimming left V 5 bases short and J 3 bases short, with 11 bases between. Germline V CDR1 and CDR2: SGHVS, FQNEAQ. The CDR3 consists of 13 residues. CDR3 sequence: CASSPRIDYEQYF. CDR3 bases: TGTGCCAGCAGCCCCCGTATTGACTACGAGCAGTACTTC.

The chain has TRBV7-3 and TRBJ2-1; tentative D call: TRBD2 (5 bases). V was pared by 2 bases and J by 9 bases, with 8 bases between. CDR1 and CDR2 from the germline V gene are SGHTA and FQGTGA. This CDR3 has 12 amino acids. The CDR3 sequence: CASSLDGIEQFF. The DNA for the CDR3 is TGTGCCAGCAGCTTAGACGGGATTGAGCAGTTCTTC.

This clonotype was recorded many times. The chain uses TRBV20-1 and TRBJ2-1, with D perhaps TRBD2 (5 bases). Germline V gene sequence: CDR1 DFQATT, CDR2 SNEGSKA (reference sequence). The CDR3 totals 12 residues. Trimming removed 6 bases at V and 6 bases at J, with 12 bases between. For the CDR3, the DNA is TGCAGTGCAAAATCTCGGGGCAATGAGCAGTTCTTC. It encodes CSAKSRGNEQFF.

In its sample, this clonotype was seen many times. This sequence joins TRBV28 and TRBJ2-7, with 11 bases matching TRBD1. Trimming took 5 bases from V and 1 from J; bases not matched to a gene: 4. This CDR3 contains 15 residues. From germline, CDR1 is MDHEN and CDR2 SYDVKM. The CDR3 region has the DNA TGTGCCAGCAGTCCGGGACAGGGGGGTTCCTACGAGCAGTACTTC. Its protein product is CASSPGQGGSYEQYF.

This clonotype has ten or more counts. V and J are TRBV24-1 and TRBJ2-2; 7 nucleotides match TRBD2. The CDR3 is made up of 15 amino acids. J was trimmed by 5 bases and V by 10 bases; bases with no gene match: 12. The germline CDR1 and CDR2 sequences are KGHDR and SFDVKD. The CDR3 nucleotides are TGTGCCACGTCGGAGCGGGACGGACGAACCGGGGAGCTGTTTTTT. The encoded protein is CATSERDGRTGELFF.

This clonotype was detected many times. This chain's CDR3 is CASSLGQFNTEAFF. The CDR3 nucleotides are TGTGCCAGCAGCTTGGGACAGTTCAACACTGAAGCTTTCTTT. This sequence joins TRBV7-2 and TRBJ1-1, with TRBD1 matching over 7 bases. In germline, CDR1 is SGHTA, CDR2 FQGNSA. With 3 bases clipped from V and 2 bases from J, the junction kept 3 bases outside the gene matches. The CDR3 length is 14 residues.

The chain links TRBV5-5 to TRBJ2-1; D not resolved. The ends were cut back, 5 bases at V and 11 bases at J, with 17 bases in the middle. The CDR3 has 13 residues. Germline CDR1 and CDR2: SGHKS and YYEKEE (reference sequence). DNA for the CDR3: TGTGCCAGCAGGGTGTACGAGGCCCGTCAGCAGTTCTTC. This gives the protein CASRVYEARQQFF. Using reference TRBV5-5 and TRBJ2-1 for the parts outside the CDR3, the full variable domain is DAGVTQSPTHLIKTRGQQVTLRCSPISGHKSVSWYQQVLGQGPQFIFQYYEKEERGRGNFPDRFSARQFPNYSSELNVNALLLGDSALYLCASRVYEARQQFFGPGTRLTVL.

This clonotype occurred a few times. The chain combines TRBV10-1 with TRBJ1-2; D uncertain. Germline V gene sequence: CDR1 WNHNN, CDR2 SYGVQD (reference sequence). CDR3 length: 14 amino acids. Trimming removed 0 bases at V and 1 base at J, with 6 bases between. CDR3 sequence (DNA): TGCGCCAGCAGTGAGTCGGCAAGTAACTATGGCTACACCTTC. Translated: CASSESASNYGYTF.

V gene TRBV7-9 combines with J gene TRBJ2-1; TRBD2 matches at 10 bases. V gave up 5 bases and J gave up 6 bases; unmatched junction bases: 7. Per the germline V gene, CDR1 is SEHNR and CDR2 is FQNEAQ (reference sequence). The CDR3 runs 15 residues. CDR3 in amino acids: CASSPPSGSRNEQFF. DNA of the CDR3: TGTGCCAGCAGCCCCCCTAGCGGGAGTCGCAATGAGCAGTTCTTC. Full variable domain (outside the CDR3, taken from reference TRBV7-9 and TRBJ2-1): DTGVSQNPRHKITKRGQNVTFRCDPISEHNRLYWYRQTLGQGPEFLTYFQNEAQLEKSRLLSDRFSAERPKGSFSTLEIQRTEQGDSAMYLCASSPPSGSRNEQFFGPGTRLTVL.

This clonotype has ten or more counts. The chain uses TRBV7-8 and TRBJ1-2; 8 bases match TRBD1. V dropped 1 base and J dropped 4; count of bases not matched to a gene: 5. Germline CDR1 SGHVS, CDR2 FQNEAQ. This CDR3 has 15 residues. The CDR3 DNA sequence: TGTGCCAGCAGCTTAGGGACAGGGTTAAGCTATGGCTACACCTTC. It yields the protein CASSLGTGLSYGYTF.

The rearrangement joins TRBV30 to TRBJ2-1; 16 bases align to TRBD2. The ends lost 2 bases at V and 14 bases at J; junction bases unmatched: 3. The CDR3 has 13 amino acids. Per the germline V gene, CDR1 is GTSNPN and CDR2 is SVGIG (reference sequence). Here the CDR3 reads CAWSTGTSGGEFF. Here the CDR3 DNA reads TGTGCCTGGAGTACCGGGACTAGCGGGGGGGAGTTCTTC.

This clonotype has a count of ten or more. This chain links TRBV20-1 with TRBJ1-1, with 7 bases that match TRBD1. The V segment lost 0 bases and the J segment 6 bases; nucleotides outside the gene matches: 4. Germline CDR1 and CDR2: DFQATT and SNEGSKA (reference sequence). This CDR3 has 13 residues. CDR3 sequence: CSAREGQRPEAFF. For the CDR3, the DNA is TGCAGTGCTAGAGAGGGACAGCGGCCTGAAGCTTTCTTT.

This chain joins TRBV6-2 or TRBV6-3 and TRBJ2-4, with a possible D match to TRBD1 (5 bases). This CDR3 is 13 amino acids long. V was cut by 6 bases and J by 2 bases, with 8 bases left in between. Germline V lookup: CDR1 MNHEY, CDR2 SVGEGT. The CDR3 reads CASRTATKNIQYF. As DNA, the CDR3 is TGTGCCAGCAGGACAGCCACCAAAAACATTCAGTACTTC.

The V call is TRBV19, the J call TRBJ2-7; 9 bases align to TRBD2. This CDR3 is 15 amino acids long. Germline CDR1 and CDR2: LNHDA and SQIVND (reference sequence). Trimming removed 3 bases from V and 3 bases from J; junction bases left unmatched: 6. DNA of the CDR3: TGTGCCAGTAGTATTCAGGGACTAGCCCACTACGAGCAGTACTTC. Translated, it gives CASSIQGLAHYEQYF.

Concerning this clonotype itself: Just one base apart from a much larger clone, this may be a read error. The chain joins TRBV4-3 to TRBJ2-7; 10 nucleotides align to TRBD1. Trimming cost V 3 bases and J 2 bases; bases outside gene matches: 10. Germline V gene lookup returns CDR1 LGHNA and CDR2 YSLEER. This CDR3 is 17 amino acids long. This CDR3 is CASSHVRAGTGAYEQYF. The DNA for the CDR3 is TGCGCCAGCAGCCACGTACGCGCAGGGACAGGGGCCTACGAGCAGTACTTC.

This clonotype came up a few times. The chain carries TRBV7-2 and TRBJ2-1, with D possibly matching TRBD1 (6 bases). Trimming stripped 5 bases from V and 2 bases from J, with 13 bases between. This CDR3 spans 15 amino acids. Germline-derived CDR1 and CDR2 are SGHTA and FQGNSA. The CDR3 nucleotides read TGTGCCAGCAGCCCACAGGGTAGCCCCTACAATGAGCAGTTCTTC. Translated, it gives CASSPQGSPYNEQFF.

For this clonotype: A much larger clone differs by one base, so this may be a read error. The J gene is TRBJ1-6, the V gene TRBV28; D is unclear. The CDR3 has 16 amino acids. Germline CDR1 and CDR2: MDHEN and SYDVKM. V lost 1 base and J 7 bases, leaving 14 bases between the germline ends. For the CDR3, the DNA is TGTGCCAGCAGTTTATCAAGGTTGGTTCAGAATTCACCCCTCCACTTT. It codes for CASSLSRLVQNSPLHF. Using reference TRBV28 and TRBJ1-6 for the parts outside the CDR3, the full variable domain is DVKVTQSSRYLVKRTGEKVFLECVQDMDHENMFWYRQDPGLGLRLIYFSYDVKMKEKGDIPEGYSVSREKKERFSLILESASTNQTSMYLCASSLSRLVQNSPLHFGNGTRLTVT.

A few counts support this clonotype. As DNA, the CDR3 is TGTGCCATCAGTCCCTCTAGCGGGAGGGCCGAGGGAGATACGCAGTATTTT. It specifies CAISPSSGRAEGDTQYF. The chain uses TRBV10-3 and TRBJ2-3; TRBD2 matches at 12 bases. Trimming at V came to 5 bases and at J to 5 bases, leaving 11 bases not matched to a gene. The CDR3 is 17 residues long. The V gene's germline CDR1 is ENHRY and CDR2 SYGVKD.

This chain uses TRBV2 with TRBJ2-1; 12 nucleotides match TRBD2. With V trimmed by 8 bases and J by 2 bases, 4 bases remained unmatched. The CDR3 is 15 amino acids. The V gene's germline CDR1 is SNHLY and CDR2 FYNNEI. CDR3 region: CASPTSGSAYNEQFF. The CDR3 bases are TGTGCCAGCCCGACTAGCGGGAGCGCCTACAATGAGCAGTTCTTC.

The genes are TRBV4-1 and TRBJ1-5; the D is unclear. V lost 1 base to trimming and J lost 8 bases, with 12 bases between them. Germline V gene sequence: CDR1 MGHRA, CDR2 YSYEKL. There are 14 residues in the CDR3. The chain's CDR3 is CASSQVVGSKPQHF. The CDR3 DNA is TGCGCCAGCAGCCAAGTGGTAGGGAGTAAGCCCCAGCATTTT.

CDR3 DNA sequence: TGTGCCAGCAGCTTAGGGCAGGGTAGAGATCAGCCCCAGCATTTT. This gives the protein CASSLGQGRDQPQHF. The chain employs TRBV7-8 and TRBJ1-5; TRBD1 is a possible D gene (5 bases). The CDR3 is 15 residues long. The V end was cut by 1 base, the J end by 5 bases, with 12 bases between. Germline values: CDR1 SGHVS, CDR2 FQNEAQ.

The rearrangement joins TRBV20-1 to TRBJ2-1, with D maybe TRBD1 (6 bases). Germline V gene sequence: CDR1 DFQATT, CDR2 SNEGSKA (reference sequence). This CDR3 spans 14 amino acids. V was trimmed by 0 bases and J by 5 bases, leaving 11 bases between them. CDR3 sequence: CSARDLRGNNEQFF. CDR3 bases: TGCAGTGCTAGAGATCTGAGGGGGAACAATGAGCAGTTCTTC.

This clonotype has a handful of counts. The chain combines TRBV29-1 with TRBJ2-1, with 10 bases matching TRBD2. J lost 8 bases, V lost 3 bases, and 7 bases had no gene match. The CDR3 loop spans 14 amino acids. The germline V gene encodes CDR1 SQVTM and CDR2 ANQGSEA. CDR3 bases: TGCAGCGTTGATTCGCTAGCGGGAGTTGATGAGCAGTTCTTC. Translated: CSVDSLAGVDEQFF.

This clonotype was found a few times. The chain is built from TRBV4-3 and TRBJ1-6; possibly TRBD1 for D (5 bases). V lost 0 bases to trimming and J lost 5 bases, with 14 bases between them. There are 17 residues in the CDR3. CDR1 LGHNA and CDR2 YSLEER come from the germline V gene. CDR3 sequence (DNA): TGCGCCAGCAGCCAAGATATTGGGGGAGGGAATAATTCACCCCTCCACTTT. This sequence encodes CASSQDIGGGNNSPLHF.

The chain has TRBV27 and TRBJ2-7, with 7 bases matching TRBD2. The CDR3 has 18 amino acids. Germline values: CDR1 MNHEY, CDR2 SMNVEV (reference sequence). V shed 0 bases, J shed 4 bases, and the junction held 15 bases outside the gene matches. The CDR3 reads CASSLSPFFSGRLYEQYF. The CDR3 DNA is TGTGCCAGCAGTTTATCCCCTTTTTTTAGCGGGCGATTATACGAGCAGTACTTC.

DNA for the CDR3: TGTGCCAGCAGTTACCGATCGCGACAGGCCGAAGCTTTCTTT. The encoded protein is CASSYRSRQAEAFF. The chain joins TRBV6-5 to TRBJ1-1; TRBD1 is a possible D gene (6 bases). The CDR3 covers 14 residues. CDR1 is MNHEY, CDR2 SVGAGI, per germline. The V end was cut by 2 bases, the J end by 8 bases, with 15 bases between.

This clonotype was seen at least ten times. The CDR3 nucleotides are TGCGCCAGCAGCCAAGACGCCAGCCTCTTGGGCTACACCTTC. This sequence encodes CASSQDASLLGYTF. The chain combines TRBV4-3 with TRBJ1-2; D unresolved. The length of the CDR3 is 14 residues. Deletions cut 0 bases from V and 8 bases from J, with 13 bases between. Germline CDR1 is LGHNA and CDR2 is YSLEER.